This T cell receptor beta chain appears in the sequencing data of a study of cytomegalovirus exposure and HLA in healthy donors (dated by TCRdb to about 2017). Broadly, across the study: In an earlier analysis of 550 to 750 of the donors, approximately 260 Gb of sequence data and some 120 million unique TCR beta sequences from 150 million to 200 million T cells were reported. Roughly 300 gigabases of sequencing data and around 90 million unique TCR sequences made up an early release that covered about 640 HLA-typed donors. Of the 300 to 450 genotyped donors, 65% to 90% were placed in the genetic ancestry cluster associated with self-reported Caucasian donors. The study was designed to test whether signatures of past pathogen exposure could be identified by cataloging public T cell receptors. Using immunosequencing, the study profiled T cell repertoires from fewer than 850 subjects and related those repertoires to cytomegalovirus serostatus. A separate validation cohort of some 130 different subjects was used in addition to the roughly 720-subject first cohort. To predict cytomegalovirus infection status, the study combined high-throughput TCR immunosequencing, statistical association of individual TCRs with disease status, and machine learning. A later analysis re-analyzed previously published TCR beta repertoires from about 730 donors and added high-resolution HLA genotyping to study TCR occurrence patterns. In the later analysis, no new phenotypic data were used to find candidate immune exposures; instead, reliance was placed on TCR beta sequences and their occurrence across donors. An earlier analysis of 587 of the donors used high-throughput TCR beta sequencing to judge whether each TCR beta V gene segment behaved as functional or pseudogenic. Alongside the repertoire data, information on donor age, sex, ethnicity and CMV serostatus was compiled. A later genetic analysis used genome-wide SNP genotypes for about 60% of the roughly 700 donors, treating that subset as a discovery cohort. All discovery cohort repertoires had been generated using a single sequencing platform. Both class I and class II loci were covered by HLA typing, at four-digit resolution. The number of typed donors differed by locus: roughly 629-640 for A, B, C, DRB1 and DQB1; 522 for DQA1; some 590 for DPA1; and roughly 470 for DPB1. About five DR-DQ haplotypes were treated as single units for association and clustering because of strong linkage in the cohort. Across roughly 420 genotyped donors of the cohort, an average of approximately 240,000 unique TCR beta nucleotide sequences per donor were sequenced, and about a sixth of those sequences were non-productive. What the work shows at the level of the full study, not this receptor alone: Three of the identified cytomegalovirus-associated TCR beta chains were confirmed in vitro to be specific for cytomegalovirus antigens. A later analysis found that most CMV-associated TCR beta chains appeared HLA-restricted, with HLA associations seemingly driven largely by CMV exposure. A later analysis associated 15,000 to 20,000 TCR beta sequences with specific HLA alleles at a false discovery rate of 0.05. When HLA alleles, especially DR and DQ, strongly co-occurred, attributing TCR associations to individual alleles was difficult. A later analysis found that TCR association rates varied across HLA loci, with DRB1 alleles showing the most associated TCRs and HLA-C alleles the fewest. The only immune exposure information available for the cohort was CMV serostatus. The sequencing pipeline was judged likely to have produced a cluster of highly shared sequence variants as a technical artifact. The classifier was reported to diagnose cytomegalovirus status with high specificity and sensitivity in both the original and validation cohorts. Linkage disequilibrium might explain the correlated functional status among segregating V segments, but an unknown experimental factor could not be excluded. According to a later analysis, parvovirus B19, influenza, CMV and Epstein-Barr virus appeared linked to several top co-occurrence clusters. In a later genetic analysis, fewer N-insertions in productive TCRs were reported among donors in an Asian-associated ancestry cluster than the roughly 640-donor mean. Because counts were too low, under 20 rarely observed V segments, including chromosome 9 orphons, were left out of the earlier analysis of 500 to 750 of the donors. Across donors, most TCR sequences were observed very rarely, whereas some public TCRs were present in many individuals. Because the 87-base-pair reads could not distinguish some IMGT-functional V segments, including TRBV6-2 and TRBV6-3, those segments were excluded. A further reported finding was that TCR beta sequences accurately predicted the HLA-A and HLA-B alleles for most subjects in the first cohort. Roughly uniform sequencing depth across donors was assumed in presence/absence analyses, although this assumption may not hold. In the study, some 160 TCR beta chains were listed as associated with cytomegalovirus. Because HLA typing was unavailable for some donors at each locus, only the typed subset was used in association tests. V-gene and J-gene trimming of TCR beta chains was associated with a missense DCLRE1C variant in a later genetic analysis, and the association was replicated in an independent cohort. This cohort had only TCR beta chains sequenced, and the lack of alpha or paired-chain data limited which features could be detected. The authors suggested that the approach could potentially be extended to other disease states and immunological phenotypes. A later analysis found that HLA-associated TCR beta chains were more clonally expanded and had lower generation probabilities than equally common non-associated chains. Broadly in line with IMGT annotations, most TCR beta V segments showed up in productive rearrangements about 87% or about 30% of the time in an earlier analysis of several hundred of the donors.

A word on this clone: Its target antigen remains unknown. No much larger clonotype is one base removed from it; base qualities were not supplied.

The cohort consisted of 670 or so healthy bone marrow donors. At the time of sampling, all cohort members were nominally healthy, though unrecorded immune exposures were likely present. The donor tested CMV seronegative and was one of the 352 seronegative cohort members. A peripheral blood sample was provided by each donor, and peripheral blood mononuclear cells were used for TCR beta sequencing. Genomic DNA extraction from the blood cell samples was performed with the Qiagen DNeasy Blood Extraction Kit. V lost 4 bases and J lost 1 base, and the count of bases not matched to a germline gene is 3. There are 13 amino acids in the CDR3, from cysteine to phenylalanine inclusive. Only the CDR3 portion is preserved as DNA: 39 bases, with reading frame beginning at the first base. CDR1 SQVTM and CDR2 ANQGSEA were looked up in the germline V gene. Libraries were prepared through the immunoSEQ multiplex PCR assay. The multiplex PCR relied on a mix of 60 forward primers for TCR Vbeta segments and 13 reverse primers for TCR Jbeta segments. Amplification of the CDR3 region of rearranged TCR beta genes was performed with a multiplex PCR assay on genomic DNA. The amplified TCR beta libraries were sequenced on the Illumina HiSeq System as 87-base-pair reads. The published analysis was carried out like this. A later analysis tallied about 77 million unique TCR beta chains across the 660 or so repertoires, and about 12 million of those chains were shared by two or more donors. A nearest-neighbor algorithm error-corrected the raw reads and collapsed the reads into unique sequences, merging closely related sequences to remove PCR and sequencing errors. CDR3 sequences were aligned to IMGT reference sequences to assign V, D and J gene segments. Each retained sequence needed at least a six-nucleotide match to both a V gene segment and a J gene segment. Rearrangements were classified as productive when the CDR3 lacked stop codons and remained in frame with V and J, and all other rearrangements were classified as non-productive. Following IMGT convention, CDR3 was defined as the stretch from the second conserved V-encoded cysteine to the conserved J-encoded phenylalanine. Sequences without an unambiguous match to a single V gene segment were excluded from the earlier analysis of approximately 560 of the donors. In an earlier analysis of approximately 590 of the donors, V segments were called functional above 56.7% productive rearrangements and were called segregating when the between-donor standard deviation exceeded 5%. A statistical classification framework was built to diagnose cytomegalovirus status from the catalog of TCR beta chain sequences. A later analysis assigned V and J genes by comparing TCR nucleotide sequences with IMGT/GENE-DB human TR gene sequences. The TCRdist pipeline was used in a later analysis to assign CDR3 sequences and most-parsimonious VDJ recombination scenarios. In a later analysis, each TCR beta chain was defined by its CDR3 amino acid sequence together with its V-gene family, and reads lacking a unique V-gene family were excluded. As a way to deal with suspected cross-contamination and a sequencing artifact, a later analysis dropped 592 nucleotide sequences that were highly shared and had low generation probability. A later analysis calculated a clonal expansion index for each public chain from normalized within-repertoire ranks of inferred template counts. In a later analysis, generation probabilities were computed with a VDJ recombination model fitted to out-of-frame rearrangements, and the resulting probabilities were checked against IGoR. In a later analysis, TCR-TCR, TCR-HLA and TCR-CMV co-occurrence was scored with hypergeometric tests, and a repertoire-size bias correction was applied to TCR pairs. False discovery rates were estimated in a later analysis by permuting HLA or CMV assignments 20 times. In a later analysis, co-occurring TCRs were grouped using DBSCAN, and TCRdist sequence similarity was added for clustering within HLA-allele-positive subsets. For co-occurrence clustering, repertoires with fewer than 30,000 or more than 120,000 public chains were excluded, along with roughly 5 repertoires with anomalous nucleotide sharing. As stored in TCRdb, this immuneACCESS dataset retains in-frame rearrangements with V and J assigned. A fraction of the clones does not appear; measured against another copy, unresolved V genes explain less than half of the discrepancy, and the remainder lacks a known reason. The V and J calls and the clone size are those of that table, but D and trimming were determined from the DNA. The sample has 200,000 to 250,000 clones on record, roughly 88% of them singletons. The ten biggest clones cover roughly 0.7% of the sample.

The sequencing input was PBMCs. Recombination linked TRBV29-1 to TRBJ2-7, and TRBD2 matches 8 of the central bases. The sequence was collected from a boy aged 2-9 years in good health and CMV-seronegative. The DNA is TGCAGCGTTGTTCAGCGGGAGTCCTACGAGCAGTACTTC. This yields the protein CSVVQRESYEQYF.